A selection of T cell receptor beta chains follows, all from one sample in a study of cytomegalovirus exposure and HLA in healthy donors. Repertoires were generated with immunoSEQ multiplex PCR, while TCRdb's copy carries only in-frame clones and drops some. The sample holds approximately 160,000 clones, about 81% seen once. Sequenced input: PBMCs. These receptors came from a girl aged 2-10 years in good health and CMV-seropositive. The CDR3 runs from the conserved cysteine through the conserved F or W. A D gene is named only where the DNA matches it firmly. Clone size, where shown, is once, few, many, or a class for clones that have expanded.

D	V	J	size	length	CDR3	DNA
TRBD1	TRBV6-1	TRBJ1-1	-	13	CASRNDRDTEAFF	TGTGCCAGCAGGAATGACAGGGACACTGAAGCTTTCTTT
TRBD2	TRBV7-9	TRBJ2-1	-	15	CASSRSGGLYNEQFF	TGTGCCAGCAGCCGCAGCGGGGGACTTTACAATGAGCAGTTCTTC
TRBD1	TRBV5-1	TRBJ2-4	once	12	CASSLQGYIQYF	TGCGCCAGCAGCTTACAGGGGTACATTCAGTACTTC
TRBD1	TRBV10-3	TRBJ1-1	-	16	CAISRGQGAEGDEAFF	TGTGCCATCAGTCGAGGACAGGGGGCTGAAGGAGATGAAGCTTTCTTT
-	TRBV28	TRBJ1-1	-	12	CASSPRDTEAFF	TGTGCCAGCAGTCCCCGGGACACTGAAGCTTTCTTT
TRBD2	TRBV7-3	TRBJ2-2	-	15	CASSLSGLAAGELFF	TGTGCCAGCAGCCTCTCGGGACTAGCGGCCGGGGAGCTGTTTTTT
TRBD2	TRBV5-1	TRBJ2-5	-	18	CASSLGLAGGPVGETQYF	TGCGCCAGCAGCCTGGGACTAGCGGGAGGGCCAGTCGGGGAGACCCAGTACTTC
-	TRBV28	TRBJ2-3	-	12	CASSFNSDTQYF	TGTGCCAGCAGTTTTAATTCAGATACGCAGTATTTT
-	TRBV30	TRBJ2-5	few	14	CAWSLRQLQETQYF	TGTGCCTGGAGTTTACGACAGCTCCAAGAGACCCAGTACTTC
TRBD2	TRBV30	TRBJ2-5	-	19	CAWTSGGGLAGGLGETQYF	TGTGCCTGGACGTCAGGGGGAGGGCTAGCGGGAGGGCTGGGGGAGACCCAGTACTTC
TRBD2	TRBV6-5	TRBJ2-1	-	16	CASSSRTTSGSNEQFF	TGTGCCAGCAGTTCCCGAACGACTAGCGGGAGTAATGAGCAGTTCTTC
TRBD1	TRBV7-9	TRBJ1-1	-	12	CSSSFGRDRPFF	TGTTCCAGCAGCTTCGGGCGGGACAGACCTTTCTTT
TRBD2	TRBV5-6	TRBJ2-2	-	16	CASSHWTRLSTGELFF	TGTGCCAGCAGCCATTGGACTAGGCTAAGCACCGGGGAGCTGTTTTTT
-	TRBV29-1	TRBJ2-1	-	13	CSVEPGEYNEQFF	TGCAGCGTTGAACCCGGGGAATACAATGAGCAGTTCTTC
TRBD2	TRBV30	TRBJ2-1	-	16	CAWSAIGTSGSYEQFF	TGTGCCTGGAGTGCTATCGGGACTAGCGGGAGTTATGAGCAGTTCTTC
-	TRBV5-5	TRBJ1-1	-	13	CASSLGQPPEAFF	TGTGCCAGCAGCTTGGGACAGCCACCAGAAGCTTTCTTT
TRBD2	TRBV30	TRBJ2-2	-	17	CAWSVRRLAGGTGELFF	TGTGCCTGGAGTGTACGTAGACTAGCGGGAGGAACCGGGGAGCTGTTTTTT
TRBD1	TRBV30	TRBJ2-5	-	13	CAWDRGRGETQYF	TGTGCCTGGGACAGGGGGCGAGGGGAGACCCAGTACTTC
-	TRBV30	TRBJ1-4	-	14	CAWTVDSFNEKLFF	TGTGCCTGGACGGTGGACAGCTTTAATGAAAAACTGTTTTTT
TRBD1	TRBV28	TRBJ2-2	-	14	CASSFRDSTGELFF	TGTGCCAGCAGTTTTAGGGACAGCACCGGGGAGCTGTTTTTT
-	TRBV14	TRBJ2-3	-	17	CASSQGQPIWETDTQYF	TGTGCCAGCAGCCAAGGCCAGCCGATCTGGGAGACAGATACGCAGTATTTT
TRBD2	TRBV5-6	TRBJ2-1	-	15	CASSPIAGVRNEQFF	TGTGCCAGCAGCCCTATAGCGGGAGTTAGAAATGAGCAGTTCTTC
TRBD2	TRBV4-1	TRBJ2-1	-	16	CASSLPTSGRGNEQFF	TGCGCCAGCAGCCTCCCGACTAGCGGGAGGGGTAATGAGCAGTTCTTC
-	TRBV6-1	TRBJ1-4	-	15	CASSAMTRGGEKLFF	TGTGCCAGCAGTGCAATGACCAGGGGAGGGGAAAAACTGTTTTTT
TRBD2	TRBV5-1	TRBJ2-1	-	18	CASSVGTSGRRNYNEQFF	TGCGCCAGCAGCGTGGGGACTAGCGGGAGGCGAAACTACAATGAGCAGTTCTTC
-	TRBV6-6	TRBJ2-3	-	15	CASSSIGGSTDTQYF	TGTGCCAGCAGTTCGATTGGGGGGTCCACAGATACGCAGTATTTT
TRBD2	TRBV19	TRBJ2-7	-	15	CASSIELAGAYEQYF	TGTGCCAGTAGTATAGAACTAGCGGGCGCCTACGAGCAGTACTTC
-	TRBV6-6	TRBJ1-4	-	16	CASSYPQAGENEKLFF	TGTGCCAGCAGTTACCCGCAGGCGGGGGAGAATGAAAAACTGTTTTTT
-	TRBV6-6	TRBJ1-4	-	14	CASSYTRDNEKLFF	TGTGCCAGCAGTTACACCCGCGACAACGAAAAACTGTTTTTT